This TCR beta chain was obtained from a study of OX40 agonist ivuxolimab in advanced cancers. Some clones are missing from TCRdb's copy, which holds only in-frame ones; the method was immunoSEQ multiplex PCR. Here the sample spans tens of thousands of clones, about 88% being singletons. This CDR3 is 13 amino acids long. The ends lost 4 bases at V and 7 bases at J; junction bases unmatched: 3. CDR1 and CDR2 (germline): MNHEY, SVGAGI. The rearrangement uses TRBV6-5 and TRBJ2-4; 8 positions agree with TRBD1. The receptor was isolated from an adult with an advanced solid tumor such as melanoma, head and neck, liver or kidney cancer. The sample here was CD4+ or CD8+ T cells sorted from blood, taken in a trial of the OX40 agonist ivuxolimab. CDR3 in DNA: TGTGCCAGCAGTTCGCAGGGGGCGAACATTCAGTACTTC. This translates into CASSSQGANIQYF.